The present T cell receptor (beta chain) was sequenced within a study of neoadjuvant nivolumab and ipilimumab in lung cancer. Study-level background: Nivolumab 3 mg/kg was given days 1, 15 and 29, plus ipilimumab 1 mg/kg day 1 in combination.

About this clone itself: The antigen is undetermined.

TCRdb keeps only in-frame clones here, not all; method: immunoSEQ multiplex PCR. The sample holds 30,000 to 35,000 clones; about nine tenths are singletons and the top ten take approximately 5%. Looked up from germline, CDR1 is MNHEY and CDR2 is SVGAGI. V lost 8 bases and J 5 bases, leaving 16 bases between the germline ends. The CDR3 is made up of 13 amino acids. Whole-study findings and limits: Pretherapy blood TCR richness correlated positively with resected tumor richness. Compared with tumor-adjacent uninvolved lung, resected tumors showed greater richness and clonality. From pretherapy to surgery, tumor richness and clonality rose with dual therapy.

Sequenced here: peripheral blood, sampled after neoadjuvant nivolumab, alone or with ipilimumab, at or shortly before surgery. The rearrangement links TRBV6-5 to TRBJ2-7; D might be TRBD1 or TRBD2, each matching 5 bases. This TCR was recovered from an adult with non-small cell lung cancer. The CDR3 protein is CASRRTGTDEQYF. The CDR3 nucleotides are TGTGCCAGCCGGCGTACGGGGACGGACGAGCAGTACTTC.